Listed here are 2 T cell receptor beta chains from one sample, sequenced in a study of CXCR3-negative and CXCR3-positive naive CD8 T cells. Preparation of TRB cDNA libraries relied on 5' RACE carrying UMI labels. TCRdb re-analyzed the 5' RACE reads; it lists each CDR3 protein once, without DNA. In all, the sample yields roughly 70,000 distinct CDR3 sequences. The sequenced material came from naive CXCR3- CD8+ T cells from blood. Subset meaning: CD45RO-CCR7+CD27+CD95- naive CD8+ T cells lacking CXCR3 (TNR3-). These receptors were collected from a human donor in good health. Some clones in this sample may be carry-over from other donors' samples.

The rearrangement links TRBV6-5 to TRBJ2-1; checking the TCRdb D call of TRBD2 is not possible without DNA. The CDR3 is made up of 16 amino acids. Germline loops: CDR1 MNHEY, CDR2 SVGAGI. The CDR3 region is CASKAWRTSGDNEQFF.

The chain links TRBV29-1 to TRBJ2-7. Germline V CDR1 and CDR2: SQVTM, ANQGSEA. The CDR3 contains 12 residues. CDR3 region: CSVEDPPYEQYF.